The 17 T cell receptor beta chains presented below share a single source sample, sequenced in a study of cytomegalovirus exposure and HLA in healthy donors. A multiplex PCR was run with 60 Vbeta primers and 13 Jbeta primers. The data were produced by immunoSEQ multiplex PCR, yet TCRdb's version contains in-frame clones alone and is incomplete. The listing contains over 75,000 clones. Sequencing used PBMCs. All receptors derive from a girl aged 5-17 years in good health and CMV-seropositive.

In DNA form, the CDR3 reads TGTGCCAGCAGTCGCCTCAGGGAAGCGAACACCGGGGAGCTGTTTTTT. Its translation: CASSRLREANTGELFF. The chain couples TRBV27 to TRBJ2-2, with a possible D match to TRBD1 (5 bases). V shed 5 bases and J shed 0 bases, with 13 bases lying between them. Germline V lookup: CDR1 MNHEY, CDR2 SMNVEV (reference sequence). The CDR3 runs to 16 residues.

V gene TRBV7-3 combines with J gene TRBJ2-2; 12 bases are a match to TRBD2. Germline CDR1 SGHTA, CDR2 FQGTGA. The length of the CDR3 is 16 residues. V lost 5 bases, J lost 1 base, and 2 bases stayed unmatched. CDR3 bases: TGTGCCAGCAGCAGGACTAGCGGGGAGAACACCGGGGAGCTGTTTTTT. It encodes CASSRTSGENTGELFF.

This chain links TRBV15 with TRBJ1-5, with 9 positions matching TRBD1. V was pared by 3 bases and J by 6 bases, with 6 bases of the junction left unmatched. CDR3 length: 15 amino acids. Per germline, CDR1 LNHNV and CDR2 YYDKDF (reference sequence). CDR3 DNA: TGTGCCACCAGCAGCCCCGGGACAGGGTTTCAGCCCCAGCATTTT. Encoded protein: CATSSPGTGFQPQHF. Filled out from reference TRBV15 and TRBJ1-5, the complete variable domain reads DAMVIQNPRYQVTQFGKPVTLSCSQTLNHNVMYWYQQKSSQAPKLLFHYYDKDFNNEADTPDNFQSRRPNTSFCFLDIRSPGLGDTAMYLCATSSPGTGFQPQHFGDGTRLSIL.

This chain uses TRBV6-6 with TRBJ2-1; tentative D call: TRBD1 (5 bases). V lost 7 bases and J lost 8, with 12 bases in between. Germline CDR1 MNHNY, CDR2 SVGAGI (reference sequence). The CDR3 spans 12 residues. CDR3 bases: TGTGCCAGCACCCAAGGGGCGGATGAGCAGTTCTTC. As protein: CASTQGADEQFF.

This chain links TRBV19 with TRBJ1-1; D call uncertain. The CDR3 covers 15 residues. The V gene's germline CDR1 is LNHDA and CDR2 SQIVND (reference sequence). V was shortened by 3 bases and J by 0 bases, with 11 bases between the two germline ends. DNA for the CDR3: TGTGCCAGTAGTATTAGTGTCCTCATGAACACTGAAGCTTTCTTT. Protein product: CASSISVLMNTEAFF.

This chain joins TRBV12-5 and TRBJ1-1, with a possible D match to TRBD1 (6 bases). Germline lookup yields CDR1 LGHNT and CDR2 FRNRAP. V lost 0 bases, J lost 2 bases, and 19 bases lay in between. The CDR3 is 18 amino acids. CDR3 coding DNA: TGTGCTAGTGGTTTGGTACGGGGTGACAGGTGGGGAAACACTGAAGCTTTCTTT. It is translated as CASGLVRGDRWGNTEAFF.

V is TRBV27 and J is TRBJ2-7; TRBD1 aligns across 11 bases. This CDR3 region has 15 residues. The J segment lost 7 bases and the V segment lost 3 bases, leaving 8 bases of the junction unmatched. Germline CDR1 reads MNHEY; CDR2 reads SMNVEV (reference sequence). CDR3 sequence (DNA): TGTGCCAGCAGTTTCGGGACAGGGGGGGAGGGAGAGCAGTACTTC. It encodes CASSFGTGGEGEQYF.

This sequence joins TRBV19 and TRBJ1-5; possibly TRBD1 for D (5 bases). CDR3 size: 20 residues. Germline CDR1 reads LNHDA; CDR2 reads SQIVND (reference sequence). V was pared by 9 bases and J by 0 bases, with 30 bases between. The CDR3 spells CASRMGAAGRGPYSNQPQHF. The CDR3 region has the DNA TGTGCCAGCAGGATGGGCGCGGCCGGGAGGGGCCCGTATAGCAATCAGCCCCAGCATTTT.

The rearrangement uses TRBV6-5 and TRBJ2-1; D uncertain. Deletions cut 2 bases from V and 9 bases from J, with 14 bases between. This CDR3 comprises 14 residues. Germline CDR1 reads MNHEY; CDR2 reads SVGAGI. CDR3 DNA: TGTGCCAGCAGTTACCTATCTCTGGGCCGTGAGCAGTTCTTC. It codes for CASSYLSLGREQFF.

The chain uses TRBV4-2 and TRBJ1-1, with 7 bases identical to TRBD1. Germline CDR1 and CDR2: LGHNA and YNFKEQ. CDR3 size: 14 residues. The ends lost 4 bases at V and 7 bases at J; junction bases unmatched: 9. The CDR3 sequence is CASSPPGQTNEAFF. For the CDR3, the DNA is TGTGCCAGCAGCCCGCCGGGACAGACAAATGAAGCTTTCTTT.

This sequence joins TRBV7-9 and TRBJ2-3; perhaps TRBD2 as D (6 bases). The germline CDR1 and CDR2 sequences are SEHNR and FQNEAQ (reference sequence). CDR3 length: 14 amino acids. With 7 bases removed from V and 2 bases from J, the gap between germline ends came to 13 bases. CDR3 residues: CASNRDSITDTQYF. CDR3 coding DNA: TGTGCCAGCAACCGGGACTCTATCACAGATACGCAGTATTTT.

V is TRBV5-8 and J is TRBJ1-3, with no clear D. Germline V CDR1 and CDR2: SGHTS, YDEGEE. V was cut by 2 bases and J by 0 bases, with 12 bases left in between. The CDR3 is 16 residues long. CDR3 region: CASSLGSGVSGNTIYF. The CDR3 DNA sequence: TGTGCCAGCAGCTTAGGGTCGGGAGTCTCTGGAAACACCATATATTTT.

Details on this clone: This specimen includes other DNA sequences encoding the same CDR3. The V call is TRBV18, the J call TRBJ1-6, with 10 bases matching TRBD1. Trimming took 8 bases from V and 5 from J; bases not matched to a gene: 6. The CDR3 runs 15 residues. Per the germline V gene, CDR1 is KGHSH and CDR2 is LQKENI. The CDR3 nucleotides are TGTGCCAGCGCTACCGGGACAGGGGATAATTCACCCCTCCACTTT. Its translation: CASATGTGDNSPLHF.

The CDR3 sequence is CASSIYRDDNEQFF. The CDR3 nucleotides are TGTGCCAGCTCAATTTACAGGGACGACAATGAGCAGTTCTTC. The chain joins TRBV18 to TRBJ2-1; TRBD1 might be the D (6 bases). This CDR3 spans 14 amino acids. V was trimmed by 5 bases and J by 5 bases, leaving 13 bases between them. Germline V CDR1 and CDR2: KGHSH, LQKENI.

Here the CDR3 reads CASSEANRGTDTQYF. The CDR3 DNA sequence: TGTGCCAGCAGTGAAGCGAACAGGGGGACAGATACGCAGTATTTT. The chain carries TRBV25-1 and TRBJ2-3; 8 bases align to TRBD1. The V and J ends lost 2 bases and 3 bases, in that order; junction bases with no gene match: 4. The germline CDR1 and CDR2 sequences are MGHDK and SYGVNS. The CDR3 totals 15 residues.

The chain joins TRBV2 to TRBJ1-2; D is possibly TRBD1 (6 bases). Trimming stripped 6 bases from V and 5 bases from J, with 10 bases between. This CDR3 spans 12 amino acids. CDR1 and CDR2 from the germline V gene are SNHLY and FYNNEI. The CDR3 sequence: CASRTGPYGYTF. CDR3 coding DNA: TGTGCCAGCAGAACAGGGCCATATGGCTACACCTTC.

CDR3 sequence: CASSHRGRAEQYF. The CDR3 coding sequence is TGTGCCAGCAGCCATAGGGGCAGGGCCGAGCAGTACTTC. The genes are TRBV13 and TRBJ2-7, with D possibly matching TRBD1 (5 bases). The germline V gene encodes CDR1 PRHDT and CDR2 FYEKMQ (reference sequence). The CDR3 sequence is 13 residues long. The V gene lost 5 bases and the J gene lost 6 bases, with 14 bases spanning the gap.